This T cell receptor (beta chain) was identified in a study of a mutant IDH1 vaccine in newly diagnosed glioma. Sequencing was performed with immunoSEQ multiplex PCR; in TCRdb, only in-frame clones are kept and a portion is missing. In the table there are approximately 50,000 clones, around 87% of which are singletons. As for this clone: Its antigen is unknown.

Regarding time point: week 23, last vaccination. Each dose delivered 300 ug of mutant IDH1 20-mer peptide subcutaneously with imiquimod. V lost 1 base and J lost 3, with 13 bases in between. The germline V gene has CDR1 SGHRS and CDR2 YFSETQ. CDR3 length equals 15 residues. This TCR came from a man aged 35-49 years with glioma. The rearrangement links TRBV5-1 to TRBJ1-2, with D tentatively TRBD1 (6 bases). Specimen: PBMCs, collected from a glioma patient whose treatment included an IDH1 peptide vaccine. The CDR3 protein is CASSLSGAQDYGYTF. CDR3 nucleotides: TGCGCCAGCAGCTTGTCAGGGGCGCAAGACTATGGCTACACCTTC.